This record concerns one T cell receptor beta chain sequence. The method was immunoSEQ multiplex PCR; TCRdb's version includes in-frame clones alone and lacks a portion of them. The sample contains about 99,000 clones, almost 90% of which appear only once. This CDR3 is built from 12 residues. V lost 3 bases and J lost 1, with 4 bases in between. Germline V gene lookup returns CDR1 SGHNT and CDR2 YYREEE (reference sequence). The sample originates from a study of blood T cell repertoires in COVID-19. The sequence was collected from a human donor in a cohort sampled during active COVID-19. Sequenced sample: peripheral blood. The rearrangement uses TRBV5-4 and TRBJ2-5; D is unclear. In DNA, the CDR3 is TGTGCCAGCAGCTGGCCCCAAGAGACCCAGTACTTC. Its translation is CASSWPQETQYF.